These 22 T cell receptor beta chains were all obtained from the same sample, sequenced in a study of STAT5B mutations in CD4+ large granular lymphocyte leukemia. Sequencing was performed with immunoSEQ multiplex PCR; in TCRdb, only in-frame clones are kept and a portion is missing. The sample yields about 25,000 clones, 74% seen once. The sequencing input was CD4+ T cells from blood buffy coats. Source of these receptors: a human donor in good health.

The rearrangement links TRBV5-1 to TRBJ2-2; TRBD2 matches 10 bases. Looked up from germline, CDR1 is SGHRS and CDR2 is YFSETQ. The CDR3 consists of 14 residues. V was pared by 6 bases and J by 7 bases, with 6 bases of the junction left unmatched. In nucleotides, the CDR3 is TGCGCCAGCACAGCGGGAGGGCCTAACGGGGAGCTGTTTTTT. Translated, it gives CASTAGGPNGELFF.

The chain links TRBV4-1 to TRBJ2-5; 8 bases are shared with TRBD1. The DNA end is more similar to TRBJ2-7, so the J call may be wrong. The CDR3 runs to 15 residues. Germline CDR1 is MGHRA and CDR2 is YSYEKL. The CDR3 nucleotides are TGCGCCAGCAGCCAAGAGTCCAGGGGGCATTACGAGCAGTACTTC. This encodes CASSQESRGHYEQYF.

This chain joins TRBV7-9 and TRBJ1-6; perhaps TRBD1 as D (6 bases). The CDR3 contains 14 residues. V was pared by 5 bases and J by 3 bases, with 8 bases between. Germline lookup yields CDR1 SEHNR and CDR2 FQNEAQ (reference sequence). As DNA, the CDR3 is TGTGCCAGCAGCCAGGGGAACTATAATTCACCCCTCCACTTT. This codes for CASSQGNYNSPLHF. Combining the CDR3 with reference TRBV7-9 and TRBJ1-6 gives the whole variable domain DTGVSQNPRHKITKRGQNVTFRCDPISEHNRLYWYRQTLGQGPEFLTYFQNEAQLEKSRLLSDRFSAERPKGSFSTLEIQRTEQGDSAMYLCASSQGNYNSPLHFGNGTRLTVT.

This clone occurred a few times. This chain links TRBV19 with TRBJ2-1; D is tentatively TRBD1 or TRBD2 (5 bases each). This CDR3 has 15 residues. Between the trimmed V and J ends, which lost 5 bases and 6 bases, there was a span of 17 bases. Germline V gene data show CDR1 as LNHDA and CDR2 as SQIVND (reference sequence). The CDR3 sequence is CASSPAGTRINEQFF. CDR3 DNA sequence: TGTGCCAGTAGTCCCGCCGGGACCCGGATCAATGAGCAGTTCTTC. The variable domain in full, with the rest retrieved from reference TRBV19 and TRBJ2-1, is DGGITQSPKYLFRKEGQNVTLSCEQNLNHDAMYWYRQDPGQGLRLIYYSQIVNDFQKGDIAEGYSVSREKKESFPLTVTSAQKNPTAFYLCASSPAGTRINEQFFGPGTRLTVL.

The CDR3 spells CASTWTRGGNQPQHF. For the CDR3, the DNA is TGTGCCAGCACTTGGACTAGGGGCGGCAATCAGCCCCAGCATTTT. V usage is TRBV2 and J usage is TRBJ1-5, with D tentatively TRBD1 (5 bases). V gave up 7 bases and J gave up 2 bases, with 15 bases separating them. The germline V gene has CDR1 SNHLY and CDR2 FYNNEI. There are 15 residues in the CDR3.

The CDR3 nucleotides read TGTGCCAGCTCACCAAGTGCTTATGGCTACACCTTC. Amino acid sequence: CASSPSAYGYTF. The genes are TRBV18 and TRBJ1-2; no firm D call. The germline V gene has CDR1 KGHSH and CDR2 LQKENI. The CDR3 runs to 12 residues. V was cut by 2 bases and J by 5 bases, with 6 bases left in between.

This clone was recorded a few times. The V call is TRBV9, the J call TRBJ1-2, with unresolved D. CDR1 and CDR2 (germline): SGDLS, YYNGEE. This CDR3 has 13 amino acids. Trimming removed 0 bases at V and 5 bases at J, with 8 bases between. CDR3 bases: TGTGCCAGCAGCGTAGGTTTGAAGTATGGCTACACCTTC. This translates into CASSVGLKYGYTF.

This chain joins TRBV11-2 and TRBJ2-7; 10 bases align to TRBD1. Germline CDR1 is SGHAT and CDR2 is FQNNGV. This CDR3 is built from 17 residues. J gave up 1 base and V 4 bases, and 10 bases lay outside the gene matches. The CDR3 sequence: CASSSLTGTGVSYEQYF. DNA of the CDR3: TGTGCCAGCAGCTCATTAACCGGGACAGGGGTATCCTACGAGCAGTACTTC. Supplemented by reference TRBV11-2 and TRBJ2-7, the full variable domain reads EAGVAQSPRYKIIEKRQSVAFWCNPISGHATLYWYQQILGQGPKLLIQFQNNGVVDDSQLPKDRFSAERLKGVDSTLKIQPAKLEDSAVYLCASSSLTGTGVSYEQYFGPGTRLTVT.

This clone was seen a single time. The rearrangement uses TRBV7-2 and TRBJ2-7; 10 positions match TRBD2. The CDR3 is 15 amino acids. Unmatched junction bases numbered 6, after V lost 5 bases and J lost 2 bases. CDR1 is SGHTA, CDR2 FQGNSA, per germline. The CDR3 DNA reads TGTGCCAGCAGCCCGACTAGCGGGTCCGCCTACGAGCAGTACGTC. Translating it yields CASSPTSGSAYEQYV.

The chain carries TRBV27 and TRBJ2-1; 7 bases match TRBD2. With V trimmed by 7 bases and J by 5 bases, 8 bases remained unmatched. Germline V CDR1 and CDR2: MNHEY, SMNVEV (reference sequence). This CDR3 contains 14 residues. The chain's CDR3 is CASKAAGRNNEQFF. CDR3 DNA: TGTGCCAGCAAAGCAGCGGGGCGTAACAATGAGCAGTTCTTC.

The sample holds a few counts of this clone. V is TRBV10-2 and J is TRBJ1-5; no definite D call. The CDR3 runs 14 residues. V was cut by 6 bases and J by 1 base, with 10 bases left in between. The germline CDR1 and CDR2 sequences are WSHSY and SAAADI. CDR3 residues: CASSPSGSNQPQHF. The CDR3 nucleotides are TGCGCCAGCAGCCCTTCGGGGAGCAATCAGCCCCAGCATTTT.

Within the sample, this clone is medium-sized. Within the sample, other DNA sequences also encode this same CDR3. The chain carries TRBV4-3 and TRBJ2-3; D not certain. This CDR3 comprises 13 residues. Germline CDR1 and CDR2: LGHNA and YSLEER. The V end lost 3 bases, the J end lost 1 base, and 5 bases lay between the germline ends. CDR3 loop: CASSHRGTDTQYF. DNA of the CDR3: TGCGCCAGCAGCCACCGCGGCACAGATACGCAGTATTTT.

The chain has TRBV28 and TRBJ1-1; weak D call: TRBD1 (6 bases). This CDR3 has 14 residues. Trimming removed 9 bases at V and 1 base at J, with 15 bases between. Germline V gives CDR1 MDHEN, CDR2 SYDVKM. The DNA for the CDR3 is TGTGCCAGTCGAGTGGGGGGCCAGAACACTGAAGCTTTCTTT. Protein product: CASRVGGQNTEAFF. The whole variable domain, remainder taken from reference TRBV28 and TRBJ1-1, is DVKVTQSSRYLVKRTGEKVFLECVQDMDHENMFWYRQDPGLGLRLIYFSYDVKMKEKGDIPEGYSVSREKKERFSLILESASTNQTSMYLCASRVGGQNTEAFFGQGTRLTVV.

V usage is TRBV9 and J usage is TRBJ2-6, with a tentative D call TRBD1 (6 bases). Trimming took 3 bases from V and 0 from J, leaving 7 bases between them. The CDR3 loop spans 15 amino acids. Germline V gene sequence: CDR1 SGDLS, CDR2 YYNGEE. CDR3 loop: CASSEGVSGANVLTF. The CDR3 DNA follows: TGTGCCAGCAGCGAGGGGGTCTCTGGGGCCAACGTCCTGACTTTC. The full variable domain, completed using reference TRBV9 and TRBJ2-6, is DSGVTQTPKHLITATGQRVTLRCSPRSGDLSVYWYQQSLDQGLQFLIQYYNGEERAKGNILERFSAQQFPDLHSELNLSSLELGDSALYFCASSEGVSGANVLTFGAGSRLTVL.

V gene TRBV7-7 combines with J gene TRBJ2-1; D might be TRBD2 (5 bases). Between the trimmed V and J ends, which lost 5 bases and 8 bases, there was a span of 16 bases. The CDR3 has 14 amino acids. CDR1 is SSHAT, CDR2 FNYEAQ, per germline (reference sequence). DNA of the CDR3: TGTGCCAGCAGCCCAACACTAGGAGGCCATGAGCAGTTCTTC. It encodes CASSPTLGGHEQFF.

V and J are TRBV6-5 and TRBJ2-5, with TRBD1 as a possible D gene (5 bases). The CDR3 length is 15 residues. Between the trimmed V and J ends, which lost 2 bases and 2 bases, there was a span of 12 bases. Germline assignment: CDR1 MNHEY and CDR2 SVGAGI. The CDR3 is CASSYRWTTQETQYF. CDR3 coding DNA: TGTGCCAGCAGTTACCGATGGACAACTCAAGAGACCCAGTACTTC.

This clone was detected a few times. The chain couples TRBV15 to TRBJ2-1; no firm D call. The CDR3 covers 14 residues. With 0 bases removed from V and 6 bases from J, the gap between germline ends came to 9 bases. The germline gives CDR1 LNHNV, CDR2 YYDKDF (reference sequence). DNA for the CDR3: TGTGCCACCAGCAGAGACTACGATCTCAATGAGCAGTTCTTC. Its protein is CATSRDYDLNEQFF.

This chain connects TRBV6-5 to TRBJ1-1; tentatively, D is TRBD1 (5 bases). The V and J ends lost 5 bases and 4 bases respectively, with 11 bases between them. Germline V gene lookup returns CDR1 MNHEY and CDR2 SVGAGI. CDR3 size: 13 residues. The CDR3 region has the DNA TGTGCCAGCAGTCTCCAGGGAGTCACTGAAGCTTTCTTT. Amino acids: CASSLQGVTEAFF.

This sequence joins TRBV21-1 and TRBJ2-7; the listed D gene, TRBD1, was not tested against the DNA. TRBV21-1 represents a pseudogene. The CDR3 length is 17 residues. CDR3: CASSKDLGATPTYEQYV. In nucleotides, the CDR3 is TGTGCCAGCAGCAAAGATTTGGGGGCCACCCCCACCTACGAGCAGTACGTC.

The chain recombines TRBV5-1 with TRBJ2-7; 7 bases match TRBD1. The CDR3 covers 14 residues. V trimming: 5 bases; J trimming: 2 bases; junction bases outside the gene matches: 7. The germline V gene encodes CDR1 SGHRS and CDR2 YFSETQ. CDR3 in amino acids: CASSMGTEAYEQYF. The CDR3 nucleotides read TGCGCCAGCAGTATGGGGACAGAAGCCTACGAGCAGTACTTC.

This chain links TRBV11-2 with TRBJ1-6, with D possibly being TRBD1 (5 bases). This CDR3 spans 16 amino acids. Germline V gene lookup returns CDR1 SGHAT and CDR2 FQNNGV. V was pared by 5 bases and J by 7 bases, with 18 bases between. The CDR3 protein is CASSPLRGPGNSPLHF. The CDR3 DNA follows: TGTGCCAGCAGCCCACTGAGGGGCCCCGGGAATTCACCCCTCCACTTT.

The chain joins TRBV7-6 to TRBJ2-1, with a weak D call TRBD2 (6 bases). There are 15 residues in the CDR3. The V end lost 1 base, the J end lost 9 bases, and 16 bases lay between the germline ends. Germline CDR1 SGHVS, CDR2 FNYEAQ. The chain's CDR3 is CASSLVGGIEGEQFF. The CDR3 DNA reads TGTGCCAGCAGCTTAGTAGGAGGGATTGAGGGTGAGCAGTTCTTC.